This is a list of T cell receptor beta chains from one sample in a study of cytomegalovirus exposure and HLA in healthy donors. The table came from immunoSEQ multiplex PCR; TCRdb's copy has only in-frame clones and leaves some out. Here the sample spans fewer than 65,000 clones, over 80% being singletons. The sequenced sample consisted of PBMCs. These receptors were obtained from a man younger than 40 in good health and CMV-seronegative. CDR3s include the opening cysteine and the closing phenylalanine or tryptophan. The D gene is left open where the match is weak. Rows may omit the clone size; those that give it use once, few, many or a size class.

v_gene	j_gene	abundance	d_gene	CDR3aa	CDR3nt
TRBV6-5	TRBJ2-6	once	TRBD1	CASSDRAGANVLTF	TGTGCCAGCAGTGACAGGGCCGGGGCCAACGTCCTGACTTTC
TRBV4-2	TRBJ2-5	.	TRBD2	CASSQGGTSGGPLAQYF	TGTGCCAGCAGCCAAGGAGGAACTAGCGGGGGACCTTTGGCCCAGTACTTC
TRBV30	TRBJ1-2	.	TRBD1	CAWSSQGATGYTF	TGTGCCTGGAGTTCACAGGGGGCAACGGGCTACACCTTC
TRBV4-1	TRBJ2-7	.	TRBD2	CASSQAGTSGSLREQYF	TGCGCCAGCAGCCAAGCAGGGACTAGCGGGAGTCTACGCGAGCAGTACTTT
TRBV29-1	TRBJ1-1	.	.	CSVEANTEAFF	TGCAGCGTTGAAGCAAACACTGAAGCTTTCTTT
TRBV18	TRBJ1-2	.	TRBD1	CASSPTGVGYTF	TGTGCCAGCTCACCGACAGGGGTGGGCTACACCTTC
TRBV1	TRBJ1-1	.	.	CTSSQPTGGAGLGTEAFF	TGCACCAGCAGCCAACCGACAGGGGGCGCCGGACTGGGAACTGAAGCTTTCTTT
TRBV5-4	TRBJ2-1	.	TRBD1	CASSSGQGSYNEQFF	TGTGCCAGCAGTTCTGGACAGGGATCCTACAATGAGCAGTTCTTC
TRBV4-3	TRBJ1-6	.	.	CASSQEGDTARNSPLHF	TGCGCCAGCAGCCAAGAAGGAGATACGGCAAGAAATTCACCCCTCCACTTT
TRBV7-9	TRBJ2-6	.	.	CASSLVGQSSSSGANVLTF	TGTGCCAGCAGCTTAGTAGGACAGTCATCGAGCTCTGGGGCCAACGTCCTGACTTTC
TRBV7-6	TRBJ2-5	.	.	CASSLNGPRDSEQYF	TGTGCCAGCAGCTTAAATGGGCCCCGGGACTCTGAGCAGTACTTC
TRBV5-1	TRBJ1-2	.	.	CASSPQDFWGYTF	TGCGCCAGCAGCCCTCAGGATTTCTGGGGCTACACCTTC
TRBV9	TRBJ2-5	.	TRBD2	CASSRGGAFQETQYF	TGTGCCAGCAGCCGCGGGGGGGCCTTCCAAGAGACCCAGTACTTC
TRBV4-2	TRBJ2-5	.	TRBD2	CASSQDQRGGRLLVKTQYF	TGTGCCAGCAGCCAAGATCAACGGGGGGGCCGATTGTTGGTTAAGACCCAGTACTTC
TRBV7-9	TRBJ1-4	.	TRBD1	CASSSGQGRANEKLFF	TGTGCCAGCAGCTCCGGACAGGGGAGGGCTAATGAAAAACTGTTTTTT
TRBV2	TRBJ1-2	.	.	CASTGQTYGYTF	TGTGCCAGCACGGGACAAACCTATGGCTACACCTTC
TRBV5-6	TRBJ2-2	.	.	CASSSPYGTGELFF	TGTGCCAGCAGCTCCCCCTATGGCACCGGGGAGCTGTTTTTT
TRBV30	TRBJ2-7	.	.	CAWSARSLLKFYEQYF	TGTGCCTGGAGTGCCCGTAGCCTGTTGAAATTCTACGAGCAGTACTTC
TRBV18	TRBJ2-3	.	.	CASSSAFFPGDTQYF	TGTGCCAGCTCATCCGCCTTTTTCCCCGGGGATACGCAGTATTTT
TRBV13	TRBJ2-7	once	.	CASRVGVGYEQYF	TGTGCCAGCCGGGTAGGGGTCGGATACGAGCAGTACTTC
TRBV5-4	TRBJ2-7	.	TRBD2	CASSLGFGSGLATPEYF	TGTGCCAGCAGTCTAGGGTTTGGATCGGGACTAGCGACCCCGGAGTACTTC
TRBV18	TRBJ1-2	.	.	CASSPDRNYGYTF	TGTGCCAGCTCACCAGACAGAAACTATGGCTACACCTTC
TRBV29-1	TRBJ2-4	.	.	CSVVRGRENIQYF	TGCAGCGTTGTAAGGGGGAGGGAAAACATTCAGTACTTC
TRBV7-8	TRBJ1-6	.	.	CASFQRGRVRSPLHF	TGTGCCAGCTTTCAAAGAGGCAGGGTTCGTTCACCCCTCCACTTT
TRBV7-9	TRBJ1-2	.	.	CASSSDSPYGYTF	TGTGCCAGCAGTTCGGACAGTCCCTATGGCTACACCTTC
TRBV11-1	TRBJ2-3	.	.	CASSLDTTGTTQYF	TGTGCCAGCAGCTTAGATACAACAGGAACTACGCAGTATTTT
TRBV23-1	TRBJ1-1	once	TRBD1	CARRDRLNTEAFF	TGCGCCCGAAGGGACAGATTGAACACTGAAGCTTTCTTT
TRBV10-1	TRBJ2-3	.	.	CASKIGNRVTDTQYF	TGCGCCAGCAAGATTGGAAACAGAGTCACAGATACGCAGTATTTT
TRBV15	TRBJ2-3	.	.	CATSSSGLEQTQYF	TGTGCCACCAGCAGCTCTGGACTCGAGCAGACGCAGTATTTT
TRBV6-5	TRBJ1-3	.	TRBD1	CASSRTGAGGNTIYF	TGTGCCAGCAGTCGGACAGGGGCAGGTGGAAACACCATATATTTT
TRBV28	TRBJ1-2	.	.	CASNRRVGRDLFSGYTF	TGTGCCAGCAATCGGAGAGTCGGGAGGGACTTATTTAGTGGCTACACCTTC
TRBV18	TRBJ2-7	.	TRBD1	CASGGQGPPYEQYF	TGTGCCAGCGGCGGACAGGGGCCTCCCTACGAGCAGTACTTC
TRBV2	TRBJ1-6	.	TRBD1	CASDPQGGSSPLHF	TGTGCCAGCGACCCTCAGGGGGGAAGTTCACCCCTCCACTTT
TRBV2	TRBJ1-5	.	TRBD1	CASKGTGGLPQHF	TGTGCCAGCAAGGGGACAGGGGGCCTGCCCCAGCATTTT
TRBV14	TRBJ2-1	.	TRBD2	CASRPTGTSSSGSSYNEQFF	TGTGCCAGCAGGCCCACCGGGACTAGCTCATCAGGGAGCTCCTACAATGAGCAGTTCTTC
TRBV12-5	TRBJ1-5	.	TRBD1	CASGGTEYQPQHF	TGTGCTAGTGGGGGGACAGAATATCAGCCCCAGCATTTT
TRBV5-4	TRBJ2-1	.	.	CASSLEGSVIFNEQFF	TGTGCCAGCAGCTTGGAAGGTAGCGTGATATTTAATGAGCAGTTCTTC
TRBV7-2	TRBJ1-5	.	.	CASSVNPANQPQHF	TGTGCCAGCAGCGTAAACCCTGCGAATCAGCCCCAGCATTTT
TRBV6-1	TRBJ2-1	once	TRBD2	CASSRGSSNEQFF	TGTGCCAGCAGTCGCGGGAGTAGCAATGAGCAGTTCTTC
TRBV18	TRBJ2-1	.	.	CASSPVLSSYNEQFF	TGTGCCAGCTCACCCGTTCTGAGCTCCTACAATGAGCAGTTCTTC
TRBV19	TRBJ2-1	.	.	CASSLRSGMPDNEQFF	TGTGCCAGTAGTCTCCGATCAGGGATGCCCGACAATGAGCAGTTCTTC
TRBV10-1	TRBJ1-1	once	TRBD1	CASKGDRTEDTEAFF	TGCGCCAGCAAGGGGGACAGGACCGAGGACACTGAAGCTTTCTTT